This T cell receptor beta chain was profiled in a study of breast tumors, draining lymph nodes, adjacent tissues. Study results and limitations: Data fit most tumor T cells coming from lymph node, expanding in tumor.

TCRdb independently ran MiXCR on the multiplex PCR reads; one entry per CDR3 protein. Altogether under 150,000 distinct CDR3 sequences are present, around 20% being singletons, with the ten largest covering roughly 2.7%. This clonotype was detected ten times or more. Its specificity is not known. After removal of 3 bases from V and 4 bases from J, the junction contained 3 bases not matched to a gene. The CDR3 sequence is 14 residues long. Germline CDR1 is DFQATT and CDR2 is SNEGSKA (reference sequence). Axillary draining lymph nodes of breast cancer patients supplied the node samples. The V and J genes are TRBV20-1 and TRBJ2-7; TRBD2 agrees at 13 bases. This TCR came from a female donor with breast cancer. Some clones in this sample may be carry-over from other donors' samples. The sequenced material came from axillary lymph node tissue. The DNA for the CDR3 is TGCAGTGCTAGGGGACTAGCGGGGCTATACGAGCAGTACTTC. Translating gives CSARGLAGLYEQYF.